The sequence of this T cell receptor beta chain was determined in a study of blood T cell repertoires in COVID-19. The method was immunoSEQ multiplex PCR; TCRdb's version includes in-frame clones alone and lacks a portion of them. The table includes about 180,000 clones, 75% to 90% detected once. Germline V CDR1 and CDR2: SGHDT, YYEEEE. The V gene lost 1 base and the J gene lost 1 base, with 10 bases spanning the gap. The CDR3 totals 15 residues. The V call is TRBV5-6, the J call TRBJ2-3; TRBD2 is a possible D gene (5 bases). The specimen sequenced was peripheral blood. The receptor comes from a woman aged 70-85 years with COVID-19, enrolled during active disease. CDR3 nucleotide sequence: TGTGCCAGCAGCTTGAGCGGCCCGGGCACAGATACGCAGTATTTT. Amino acids: CASSLSGPGTDTQYF.